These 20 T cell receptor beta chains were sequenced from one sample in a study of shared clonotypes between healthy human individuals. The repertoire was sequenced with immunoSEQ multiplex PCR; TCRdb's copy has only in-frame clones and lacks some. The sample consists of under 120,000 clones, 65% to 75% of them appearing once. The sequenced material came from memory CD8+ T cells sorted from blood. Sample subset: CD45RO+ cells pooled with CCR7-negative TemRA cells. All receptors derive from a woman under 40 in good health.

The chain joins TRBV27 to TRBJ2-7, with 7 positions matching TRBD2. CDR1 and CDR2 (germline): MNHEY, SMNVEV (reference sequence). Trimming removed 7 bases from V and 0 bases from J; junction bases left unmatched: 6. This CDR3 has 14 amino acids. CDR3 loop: CASNLGRTSYEQYF. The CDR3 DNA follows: TGTGCCAGCAATCTCGGGAGGACCTCCTACGAGCAGTACTTC.

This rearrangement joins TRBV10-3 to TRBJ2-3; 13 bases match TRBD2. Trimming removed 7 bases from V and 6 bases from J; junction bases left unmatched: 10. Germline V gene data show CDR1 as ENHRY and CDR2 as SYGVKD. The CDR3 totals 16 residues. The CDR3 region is CAIKKRTSGSSDTQYF. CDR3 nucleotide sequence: TGTGCCATCAAGAAGAGGACTAGCGGGAGTTCGGATACGCAGTATTTT.

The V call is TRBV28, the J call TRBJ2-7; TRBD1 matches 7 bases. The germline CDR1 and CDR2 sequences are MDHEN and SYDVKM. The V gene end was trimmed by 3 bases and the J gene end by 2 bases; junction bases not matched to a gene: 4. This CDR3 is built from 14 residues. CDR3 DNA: TGTGCCAGCAGTTTGAGGGGGCAGCCCTACGAGCAGTACTTC. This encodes CASSLRGQPYEQYF. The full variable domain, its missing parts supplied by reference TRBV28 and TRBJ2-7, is DVKVTQSSRYLVKRTGEKVFLECVQDMDHENMFWYRQDPGLGLRLIYFSYDVKMKEKGDIPEGYSVSREKKERFSLILESASTNQTSMYLCASSLRGQPYEQYFGPGTRLTVT.

CDR3 DNA sequence: TGTGCCAGCAGTGACCTGGGCGGGAGTGGCACAGATACGCAGTATTTT. Protein sequence: CASSDLGGSGTDTQYF. V and J are TRBV6-4 and TRBJ2-3, with 7 positions matching TRBD2. V lost 2 bases to trimming and J lost 1 base; unmatched junction nucleotides: 6. Germline assignment: CDR1 MRHNA and CDR2 SNTAGT. The CDR3 is made up of 16 amino acids.

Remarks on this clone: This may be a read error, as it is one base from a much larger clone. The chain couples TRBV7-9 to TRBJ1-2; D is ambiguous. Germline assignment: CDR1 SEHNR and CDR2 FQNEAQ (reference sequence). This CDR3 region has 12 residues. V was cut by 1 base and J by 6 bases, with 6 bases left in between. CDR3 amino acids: CASSLDPNGYTF. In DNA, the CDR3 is TGTGCCAGCAGCTTAGACCCGAATGGCTACACCTTC.

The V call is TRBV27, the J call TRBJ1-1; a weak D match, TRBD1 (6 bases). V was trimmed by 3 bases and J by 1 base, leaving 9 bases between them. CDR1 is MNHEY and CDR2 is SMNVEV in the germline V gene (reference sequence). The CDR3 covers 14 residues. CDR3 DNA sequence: TGTGCCAGCAGTTTCAGGGGAGGGAACACTGAAGCTTTCTTT. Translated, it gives CASSFRGGNTEAFF.

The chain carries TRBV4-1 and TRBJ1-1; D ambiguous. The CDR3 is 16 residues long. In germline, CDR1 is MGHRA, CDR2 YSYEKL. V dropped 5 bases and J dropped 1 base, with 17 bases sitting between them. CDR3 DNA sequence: TGCGCCAGCAGCACGGGAATCCGGCACCCGAACACTGAAGCTTTCTTT. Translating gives CASSTGIRHPNTEAFF.

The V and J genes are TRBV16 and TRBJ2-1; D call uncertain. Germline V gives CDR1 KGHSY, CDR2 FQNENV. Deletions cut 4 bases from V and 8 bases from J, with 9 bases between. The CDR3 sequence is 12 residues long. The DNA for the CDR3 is TGTGCCAGCAGCCGACCTAGGGATGAGCAGTTCTTC. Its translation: CASSRPRDEQFF.

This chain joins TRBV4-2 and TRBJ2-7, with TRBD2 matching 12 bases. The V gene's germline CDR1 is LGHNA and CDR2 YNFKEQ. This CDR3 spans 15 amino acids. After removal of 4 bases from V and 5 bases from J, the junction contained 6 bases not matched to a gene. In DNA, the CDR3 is TGTGCCAGCAGCCCCACGACTAGCGGGAGTAACGAGCAGTACTTC. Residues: CASSPTTSGSNEQYF.

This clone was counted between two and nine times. CDR3 loop: CASGAGPLDGQETQYF. In DNA, the CDR3 is TGTGCCAGCGGAGCCGGACCCCTCGACGGCCAAGAGACCCAGTACTTC. J is TRBJ2-5 and V is TRBV25-1; the D is unclear. Trimming cost V 8 bases and J 1 base, with 20 bases left between them. The CDR3 totals 16 residues. Germline CDR1 and CDR2: MGHDK and SYGVNS.

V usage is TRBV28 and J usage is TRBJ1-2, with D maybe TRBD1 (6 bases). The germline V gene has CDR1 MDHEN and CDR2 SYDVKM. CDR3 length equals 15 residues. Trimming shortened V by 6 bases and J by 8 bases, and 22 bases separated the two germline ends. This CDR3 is CASRPMGQGDRGYTF. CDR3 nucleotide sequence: TGTGCCAGCAGACCTATGGGACAAGGCGATCGGGGCTACACCTTC.

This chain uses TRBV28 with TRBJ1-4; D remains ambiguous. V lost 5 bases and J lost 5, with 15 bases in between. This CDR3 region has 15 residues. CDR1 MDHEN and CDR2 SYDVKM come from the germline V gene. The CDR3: CASSGSWGSNEKLFF. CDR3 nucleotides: TGTGCCAGCAGTGGTTCGTGGGGTTCGAATGAAAAACTGTTTTTT.

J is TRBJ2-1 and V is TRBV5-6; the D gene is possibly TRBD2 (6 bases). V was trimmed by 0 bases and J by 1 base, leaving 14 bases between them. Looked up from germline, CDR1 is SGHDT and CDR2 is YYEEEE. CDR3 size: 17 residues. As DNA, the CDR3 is TGTGCCAGCAGCTTGGCCGAGGTAGCGGTATCCTACAATGAGCAGTTCTTC. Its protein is CASSLAEVAVSYNEQFF.

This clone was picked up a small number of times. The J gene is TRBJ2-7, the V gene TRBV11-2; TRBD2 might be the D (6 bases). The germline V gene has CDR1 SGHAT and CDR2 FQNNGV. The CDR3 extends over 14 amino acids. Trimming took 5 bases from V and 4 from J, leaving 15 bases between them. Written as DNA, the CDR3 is TGTGCCAGCAGCCTCCCTCACGGGGGTTACGAGCAGTACTTC. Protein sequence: CASSLPHGGYEQYF.

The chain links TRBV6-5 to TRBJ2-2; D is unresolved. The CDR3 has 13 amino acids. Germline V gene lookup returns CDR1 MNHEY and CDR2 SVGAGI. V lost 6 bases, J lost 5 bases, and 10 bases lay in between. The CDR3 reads CASSTTETGELFF. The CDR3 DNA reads TGTGCCAGCAGCACGACGGAAACCGGGGAGCTGTTTTTT.

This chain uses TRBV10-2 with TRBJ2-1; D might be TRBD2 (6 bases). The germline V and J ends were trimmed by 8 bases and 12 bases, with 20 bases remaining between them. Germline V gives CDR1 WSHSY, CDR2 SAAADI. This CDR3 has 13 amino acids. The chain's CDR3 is CASAHGYGGVQFF. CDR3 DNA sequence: TGCGCCAGCGCTCATGGCTACGGAGGGGTGCAGTTCTTC.

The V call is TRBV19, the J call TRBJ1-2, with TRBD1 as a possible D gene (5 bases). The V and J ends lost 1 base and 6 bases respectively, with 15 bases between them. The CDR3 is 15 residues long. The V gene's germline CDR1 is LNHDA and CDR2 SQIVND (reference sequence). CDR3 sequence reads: CASSIGSGTGDGYTF. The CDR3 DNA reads TGTGCCAGTAGTATAGGATCTGGCACGGGGGATGGCTACACCTTC.

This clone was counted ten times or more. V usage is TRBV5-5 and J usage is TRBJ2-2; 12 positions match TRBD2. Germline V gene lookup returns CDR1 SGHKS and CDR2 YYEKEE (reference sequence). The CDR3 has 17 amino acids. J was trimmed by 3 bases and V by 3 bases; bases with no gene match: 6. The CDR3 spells CASSSTSGSRHTGELFF. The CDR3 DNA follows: TGTGCCAGCAGCTCGACTAGCGGGAGTAGACACACCGGGGAGCTGTTTTTT.

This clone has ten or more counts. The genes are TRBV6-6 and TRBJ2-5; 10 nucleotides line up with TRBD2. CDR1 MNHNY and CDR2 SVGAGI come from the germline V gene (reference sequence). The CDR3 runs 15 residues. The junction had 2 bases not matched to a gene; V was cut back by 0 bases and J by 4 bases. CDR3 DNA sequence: TGTGCCAGCAGTTACTCAGCGGGAGGGGTAGAGACCCAGTACTTC. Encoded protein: CASSYSAGGVETQYF.

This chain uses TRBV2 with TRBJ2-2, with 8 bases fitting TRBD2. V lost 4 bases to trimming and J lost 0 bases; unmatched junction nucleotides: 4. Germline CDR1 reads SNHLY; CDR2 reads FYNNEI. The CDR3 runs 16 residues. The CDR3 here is CASSVPGLANTGELFF. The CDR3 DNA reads TGTGCCAGCAGTGTTCCGGGACTAGCGAACACCGGGGAGCTGTTTTTT.